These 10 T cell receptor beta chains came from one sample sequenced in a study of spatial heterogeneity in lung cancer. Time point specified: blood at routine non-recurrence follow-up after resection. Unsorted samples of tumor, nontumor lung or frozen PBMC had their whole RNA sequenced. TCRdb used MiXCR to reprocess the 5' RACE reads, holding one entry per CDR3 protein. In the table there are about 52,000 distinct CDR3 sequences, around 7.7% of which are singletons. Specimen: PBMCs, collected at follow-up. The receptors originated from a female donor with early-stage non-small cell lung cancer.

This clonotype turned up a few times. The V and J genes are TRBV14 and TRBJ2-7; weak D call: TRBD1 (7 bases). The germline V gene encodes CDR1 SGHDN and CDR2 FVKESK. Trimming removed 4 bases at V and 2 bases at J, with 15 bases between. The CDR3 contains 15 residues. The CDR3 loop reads CASSRQGTGAYEQYF. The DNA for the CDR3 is TGTGCCAGCAGCCGACAGGGTACGGGGGCCTACGAGCAGTACTTC.

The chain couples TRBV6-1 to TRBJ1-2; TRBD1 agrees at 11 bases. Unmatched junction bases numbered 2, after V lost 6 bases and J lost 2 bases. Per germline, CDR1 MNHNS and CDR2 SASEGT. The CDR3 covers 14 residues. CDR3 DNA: TGTGCCAGCAGCAGGGACAGGGGGAACTATGGCTACACCTTC. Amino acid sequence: CASSRDRGNYGYTF.

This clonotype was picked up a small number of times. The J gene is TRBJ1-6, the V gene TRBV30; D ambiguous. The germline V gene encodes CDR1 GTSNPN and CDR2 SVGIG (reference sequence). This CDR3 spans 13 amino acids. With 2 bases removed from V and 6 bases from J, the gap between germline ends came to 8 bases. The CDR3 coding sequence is TGTGCCTGGAGTACCATGGGTAATTCACCCCTCCACTTT. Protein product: CAWSTMGNSPLHF. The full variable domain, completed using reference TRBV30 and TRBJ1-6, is SQTIHQWPATLVQPVGSPLSLECTVEGTSNPNLYWYRQAAGRGLQLLFYSVGIGQISSEVPQNLSASRPQDRQFILSSKKLLLSDSGFYLCAWSTMGNSPLHFGNGTRLTVT.

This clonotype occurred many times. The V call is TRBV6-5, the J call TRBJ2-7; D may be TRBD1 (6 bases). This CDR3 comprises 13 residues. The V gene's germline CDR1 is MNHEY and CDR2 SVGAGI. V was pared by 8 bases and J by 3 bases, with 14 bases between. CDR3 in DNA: TGTGCCAGCGGGTTTGGGGGCTACTACGAGCAGTACTTC. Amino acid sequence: CASGFGGYYEQYF.

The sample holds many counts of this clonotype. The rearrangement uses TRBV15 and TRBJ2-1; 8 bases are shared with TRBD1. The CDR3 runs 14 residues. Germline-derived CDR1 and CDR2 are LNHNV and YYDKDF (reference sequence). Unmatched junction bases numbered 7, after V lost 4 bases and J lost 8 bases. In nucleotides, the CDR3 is TGTGCCACCAGCATTGGACAGGGTAGCGATGAGCAGTTCTTC. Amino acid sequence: CATSIGQGSDEQFF.

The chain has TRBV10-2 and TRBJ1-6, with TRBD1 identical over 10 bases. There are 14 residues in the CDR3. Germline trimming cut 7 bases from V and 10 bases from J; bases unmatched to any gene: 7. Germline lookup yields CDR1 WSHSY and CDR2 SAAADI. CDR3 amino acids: CASTDRGRESPLHF. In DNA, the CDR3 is TGCGCCAGCACCGACAGGGGGCGAGAGTCACCCCTCCACTTT.

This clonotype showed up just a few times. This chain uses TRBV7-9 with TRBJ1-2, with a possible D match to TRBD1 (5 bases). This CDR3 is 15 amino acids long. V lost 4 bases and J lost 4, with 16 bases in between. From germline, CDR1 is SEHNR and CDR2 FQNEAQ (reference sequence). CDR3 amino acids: CASSSGTDFFYGYTF. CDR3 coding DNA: TGTGCCAGCAGCTCGGGGACGGATTTCTTCTATGGCTACACCTTC.

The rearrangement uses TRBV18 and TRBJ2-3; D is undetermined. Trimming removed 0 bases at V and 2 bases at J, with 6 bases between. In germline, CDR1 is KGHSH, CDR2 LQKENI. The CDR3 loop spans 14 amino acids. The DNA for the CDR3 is TGTGCCAGCTCACCACCGACCAACACAGATACGCAGTATTTT. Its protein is CASSPPTNTDTQYF.

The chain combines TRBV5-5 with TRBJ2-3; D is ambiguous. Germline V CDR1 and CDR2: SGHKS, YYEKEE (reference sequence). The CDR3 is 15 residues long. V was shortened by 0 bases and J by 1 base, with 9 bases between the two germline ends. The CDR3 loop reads CASSLEVLGTDTQYF. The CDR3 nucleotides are TGTGCCAGCAGCTTGGAGGTGTTAGGCACAGATACGCAGTATTTT.

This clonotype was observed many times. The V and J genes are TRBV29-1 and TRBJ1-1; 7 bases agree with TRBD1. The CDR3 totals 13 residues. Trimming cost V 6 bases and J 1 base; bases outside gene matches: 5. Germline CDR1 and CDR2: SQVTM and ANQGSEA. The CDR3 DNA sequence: TGCAGCGTCGCGGGACAGCCGAACACTGAAGCTTTCTTT. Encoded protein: CSVAGQPNTEAFF. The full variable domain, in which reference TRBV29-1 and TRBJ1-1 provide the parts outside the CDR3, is SAVISQKPSRDICQRGTSLTIQCQVDSQVTMMFWYRQQPGQSLTLIATANQGSEATYESGFVIDKFPISRPNLTFSTLTVSNMSPEDSSIYLCSVAGQPNTEAFFGQGTRLTVV.